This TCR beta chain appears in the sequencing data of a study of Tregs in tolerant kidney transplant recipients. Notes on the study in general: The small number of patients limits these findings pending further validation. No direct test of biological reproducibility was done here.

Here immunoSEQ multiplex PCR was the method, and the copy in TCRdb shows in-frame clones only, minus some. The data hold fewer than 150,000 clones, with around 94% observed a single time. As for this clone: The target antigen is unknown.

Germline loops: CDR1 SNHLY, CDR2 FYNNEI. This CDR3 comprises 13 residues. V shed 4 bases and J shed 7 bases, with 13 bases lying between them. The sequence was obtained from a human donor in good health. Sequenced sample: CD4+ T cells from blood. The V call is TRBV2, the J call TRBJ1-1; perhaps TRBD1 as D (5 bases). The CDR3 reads CASSAQGANEAFF. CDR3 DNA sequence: TGTGCCAGCAGTGCCCAGGGTGCAAATGAAGCTTTCTTT.